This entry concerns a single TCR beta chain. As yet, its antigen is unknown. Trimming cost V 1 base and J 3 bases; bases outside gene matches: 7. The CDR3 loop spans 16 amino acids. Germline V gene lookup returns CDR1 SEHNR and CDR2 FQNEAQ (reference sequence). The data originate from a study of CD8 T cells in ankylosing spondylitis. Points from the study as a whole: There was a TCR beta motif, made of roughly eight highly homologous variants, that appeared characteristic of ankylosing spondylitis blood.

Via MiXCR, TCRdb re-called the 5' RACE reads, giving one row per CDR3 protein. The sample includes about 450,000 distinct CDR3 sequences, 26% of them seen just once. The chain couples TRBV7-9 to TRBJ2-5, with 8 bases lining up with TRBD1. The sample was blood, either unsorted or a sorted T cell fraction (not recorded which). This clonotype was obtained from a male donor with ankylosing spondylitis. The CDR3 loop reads CASSLGAGGTEETQYF. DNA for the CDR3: TGTGCCAGCAGCTTAGGGGCAGGGGGCACGGAAGAGACCCAGTACTTC. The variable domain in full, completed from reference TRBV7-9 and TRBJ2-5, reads DTGVSQNPRHKITKRGQNVTFRCDPISEHNRLYWYRQTLGQGPEFLTYFQNEAQLEKSRLLSDRFSAERPKGSFSTLEIQRTEQGDSAMYLCASSLGAGGTEETQYFGPGTRLLVL.